This is a list of T cell receptor beta chains from one sample in a study of T cells after yellow fever vaccination. TCRdb reprocessed the 5' RACE reads with MiXCR, giving one entry per CDR3 protein. Of just under 600,000 distinct CDR3 sequences in the sample, less than 15% were seen once. Sequenced material: PBMCs, taken on the day of the yellow fever booster vaccination. Every receptor here comes from a young man who received the YFV17D yellow fever vaccine. CDR3s include the opening cysteine and the closing phenylalanine or tryptophan. D genes are given only for firm matches. Part of the rows lack a size; the others show once, few, many or a class for expanded clones.

size: -
J: TRBJ1-1
V: TRBV9
D: TRBD1
CDR3: CASSVVGQGEAFF

size: few
J: TRBJ1-2
V: TRBV7-9
D: TRBD1
CDR3: CASSPMTGGSGYTF

size: few
J: TRBJ1-6
V: TRBV5-1
D: -
CDR3: CASSLYGRGEYSPLHF

size: few
J: TRBJ1-4
V: TRBV7-9
D: -
CDR3: CASSPRRQTNEKLFF

size: -
J: TRBJ1-6
V: TRBV6-4
D: -
CDR3: CASSDEPAGPLHF

size: once
J: TRBJ1-1
V: TRBV9
D: -
CDR3: CASSVGQQNTEAFF

size: few
J: TRBJ2-2
V: TRBV6-1
D: TRBD2
CDR3: CASRRLAEYTGELFF

size: few
J: TRBJ1-6
V: TRBV10-3
D: -
CDR3: CAARSTNSPLHF

size: -
J: TRBJ2-3
V: TRBV15
D: -
CDR3: CATSSGRGDTQYF

size: few
J: TRBJ2-2
V: TRBV7-9
D: -
CDR3: CASSPRRVWGTGELFF

size: few
J: TRBJ2-2
V: TRBV10-3
D: -
CDR3: CAISASGELFF

size: -
J: TRBJ2-2
V: TRBV6-5
D: -
CDR3: CASSYSSLVNTGELFF

size: -
J: TRBJ1-1
V: TRBV30
D: -
CDR3: CAWSVGMNTEAFF

size: few
J: TRBJ2-2
V: TRBV6-2/TRBV6-3
D: -
CDR3: CASSYGAGRRIGELFF

size: -
J: TRBJ2-1
V: TRBV18
D: TRBD1
CDR3: CASSPRQGLIEQFF

size: -
J: TRBJ2-2
V: TRBV7-9
D: -
CDR3: CASSWLAGELFF

size: -
J: TRBJ2-7
V: TRBV7-2
D: -
CDR3: CASSGRAAPIKQYF

size: -
J: TRBJ2-7
V: TRBV20-1
D: TRBD2
CDR3: CSAQTGLAGAEQYF

size: few
J: TRBJ2-3
V: TRBV29-1
D: -
CDR3: CSVSYEATQYF

size: few
J: TRBJ2-1
V: TRBV5-4
D: -
CDR3: CASSFPSASSYNEQFF

size: -
J: TRBJ2-7
V: TRBV7-9
D: -
CDR3: CASSPAGEPPYEQYF